This TCR beta chain was retrieved from a study of chemoradiotherapy in HPV16-positive cancers. Over chemoradiotherapy, repertoires were sampled more than once. The assay was immunoSEQ multiplex PCR, and TCRdb's table has in-frame clones only and misses some. The data hold about 14,000 clones, with around 90% observed a single time. Germline lookup yields CDR1 MNHEY and CDR2 SVGAGI. The V end was cut by 2 bases, the J end by 7 bases, with 12 bases between. This CDR3 region has 15 residues. This receptor was obtained from a human donor with HPV-associated anogenital cancer. The sequences come from tumor tissue, collected from a patient who underwent chemoradiotherapy. The chain joins TRBV6-5 to TRBJ1-6; D uncertain. The CDR3 loop is CASSYGIGNNSPLHF. DNA of the CDR3: TGTGCCAGCAGTTACGGCATAGGGAACAATTCACCCCTCCACTTT.